Listed here are 10 T cell receptor beta chains from one sample, sequenced in a study of T-cell reconstitution after alpha-beta-depleted transplantation in children. Researchers prepared the TCRbeta library using unique molecular identifiers, the study reports. Using its own MiXCR run on the PCR reads, TCRdb lists one record per CDR3 protein. The table has around 580,000 distinct CDR3 sequences, about a quarter seen once. The sequences come from PBMCs, collected before TCRalphabeta/CD19-depleted stem cell transplant. The source is a boy younger than two with Wiskott-Aldrich syndrome, due to receive a stem cell transplant.

The rearrangement joins TRBV2 to TRBJ2-3, with 14 bases that match TRBD2. The CDR3 has 18 residues. Germline V CDR1 and CDR2: SNHLY, FYNNEI. Trimming removed 6 bases from V and 4 bases from J; junction bases left unmatched: 12. The CDR3 bases are TGTGCCAGCAGGGTGCCCGGGACTAGCGGGAGTTTGCCAGATACGCAGTATTTT. Protein product: CASRVPGTSGSLPDTQYF.

The rearrangement uses TRBV20-1 and TRBJ2-7, with D possibly matching TRBD1 (6 bases). Trimming removed 0 bases at V and 3 bases at J, with 15 bases between. Germline-derived CDR1 and CDR2 are DFQATT and SNEGSKA (reference sequence). The CDR3 consists of 15 residues. CDR3 sequence: CSARDLAGAGYEQYF. CDR3 nucleotide sequence: TGCAGTGCTAGAGATCTGGCAGGGGCTGGCTACGAGCAGTACTTC.

This clonotype was detected a few times. This chain links TRBV29-1 with TRBJ2-3, with TRBD2 as a possible D gene (6 bases). The germline V gene encodes CDR1 SQVTM and CDR2 ANQGSEA. V lost 6 bases and J lost 3, with 19 bases in between. CDR3 length: 15 residues. CDR3 sequence: CSVAQGRDWTDTQYF. CDR3 in DNA: TGCAGCGTGGCTCAGGGCAGGGACTGGACAGATACGCAGTATTTT.

The sample holds a few counts of this clonotype. This chain's CDR3 is CASSPRTSLASNEQFF. CDR3 sequence (DNA): TGCGCCAGCAGCCCTAGGACTAGTTTAGCGAGCAATGAGCAGTTCTTC. The V gene is TRBV5-1, the J gene TRBJ2-1; 7 bases align to TRBD2. Trimming at V came to 4 bases and at J to 6 bases, leaving 13 bases not matched to a gene. Per the germline V gene, CDR1 is SGHRS and CDR2 is YFSETQ. This CDR3 comprises 16 residues.

The V call is TRBV5-1, the J call TRBJ2-2; D is unclear. Trimming shortened V by 0 bases and J by 0 bases, and 9 bases separated the two germline ends. Germline assignment: CDR1 SGHRS and CDR2 YFSETQ. The CDR3 contains 16 residues. CDR3 residues: CASSLGRSPNTGELFF. CDR3 coding DNA: TGCGCCAGCAGCTTGGGGCGCTCTCCGAACACCGGGGAGCTGTTTTTT.

This clonotype has more than one count but fewer than ten. CDR3 sequence (DNA): TGTGCCAGCAGTGGAACCTCGTGGGGGACCGGGGAGCTGTTTTTT. Protein product: CASSGTSWGTGELFF. The genes are TRBV28 and TRBJ2-2; TRBD1 or TRBD2 may be the D gene (5 bases each). The CDR3 has 15 residues. Germline values: CDR1 MDHEN, CDR2 SYDVKM. The V end was cut by 5 bases, the J end by 5 bases, with 15 bases between. The variable domain in full, with the rest retrieved from reference TRBV28 and TRBJ2-2, is DVKVTQSSRYLVKRTGEKVFLECVQDMDHENMFWYRQDPGLGLRLIYFSYDVKMKEKGDIPEGYSVSREKKERFSLILESASTNQTSMYLCASSGTSWGTGELFFGEGSRLTVL.

The genes are TRBV9 and TRBJ2-7; 8 bases map to TRBD1. The CDR3 runs 14 residues. Germline CDR1 SGDLS, CDR2 YYNGEE. J lost 6 bases, V lost 3 bases, and 8 bases had no gene match. CDR3 DNA sequence: TGTGCCAGCAGCGCCCGGGACAGGTCCCCCGAGCAGTACTTC. Translating gives CASSARDRSPEQYF.

This clonotype was detected a few times. V gene TRBV5-1 combines with J gene TRBJ2-1; 9 bases are shared with TRBD2. The germline V gene encodes CDR1 SGHRS and CDR2 YFSETQ. The CDR3 extends over 16 amino acids. The J segment lost 2 bases and the V segment lost 2 bases, leaving 5 bases of the junction unmatched. CDR3 sequence (DNA): TGCGCCAGCAGCTTTGGGACTAGCTCTCCCTACAATGAGCAGTTCTTC. Residues: CASSFGTSSPYNEQFF.

This clonotype was picked up a small number of times. The rearrangement links TRBV5-1 to TRBJ1-2; tentative D call: TRBD1 (6 bases). The CDR3 runs to 13 residues. Germline CDR1 reads SGHRS; CDR2 reads YFSETQ. Trimming took off 4 bases at V and 4 bases at J, with 11 bases between the two ends. Here the CDR3 DNA reads TGCGCCAGCAGCCCAGGGACAATCTATGGCTACACCTTC. Translation: CASSPGTIYGYTF.

The V and J genes are TRBV20-1 and TRBJ1-4; the D gene is possibly TRBD1 (5 bases). Germline lookup yields CDR1 DFQATT and CDR2 SNEGSKA (reference sequence). This CDR3 region has 13 residues. V lost 4 bases and J 5 bases, leaving 11 bases between the germline ends. CDR3 bases: TGCAGTGCTAATCCAGGGCAGAATGAAAAACTGTTTTTT. Translation: CSANPGQNEKLFF.